This TCR beta chain was sequenced in a study of shared clonotypes between healthy human individuals. As for the study in general: Used for every donor were three CD4 naive, three CD4 memory, two CD8 naive and one CD8 memory plate.

The split of CD4+ cells yielded CD45RA+ naive and CD45RA-negative memory subsets. Clones were sequenced by immunoSEQ multiplex PCR, and TCRdb holds only the in-frame ones, with some missing. The sample includes some 1.4 million clones, around 97% of them seen just once. In the case of this clone: The target antigen is unknown. This sample also contains other DNA sequences that code for the same CDR3.

Broader study findings: Compared with clonotypes that all four donors shared, non-shared clonotypes had lower generation probabilities. Donor clonotype sharing was expected to depend on sequencing depth.

Germline V gives CDR1 LNHDA, CDR2 SQIVND (reference sequence). After removal of 4 bases from V and 4 bases from J, the junction contained 5 bases not matched to a gene. This CDR3 is 14 amino acids long. Sequencing was done on a sample of naive CD4+ T cells sorted from blood. The subset was: CD45RA+ positively selected. V and J are TRBV19 and TRBJ2-5; 8 positions agree with TRBD1. The sequence was collected from a man between 25 and 39 years old in good health. The CDR3 reads CASSTTGGGETQYF. The CDR3 coding sequence is TGTGCCAGTAGTACCACAGGGGGTGGAGAGACCCAGTACTTC. The entire variable domain, with the rest obtained from reference TRBV19 and TRBJ2-5, is as follows: DGGITQSPKYLFRKEGQNVTLSCEQNLNHDAMYWYRQDPGQGLRLIYYSQIVNDFQKGDIAEGYSVSREKKESFPLTVTSAQKNPTAFYLCASSTTGGGETQYFGPGTRLLVL.